Listed here are 20 T cell receptor beta chains from one sample, sequenced in a study of graft-versus-host responses after intestinal transplantation. TCRdb's table, derived via immunoSEQ multiplex PCR, lists solely in-frame clones and lacks some. The sample yields approximately 50,000 clones, about 90% seen once. The source was PBMCs, collected 26 days after transplant. These receptors all stem from a human patient who received an intestinal transplant, so some T cells may come from the graft donor.

V usage is TRBV4-1 and J usage is TRBJ2-7; 7 nucleotides line up with TRBD1. V was pared by 0 bases and J by 1 base, with 3 bases of the junction left unmatched. In germline, CDR1 is MGHRA, CDR2 YSYEKL. CDR3 length: 15 amino acids. CDR3 residues: CASSQEWDSSYEQYF. The CDR3 region has the DNA TGCGCCAGCAGCCAAGAATGGGACAGTTCCTACGAGCAGTACTTC.

The V gene is TRBV29-1, the J gene TRBJ2-3; no reliable D call. CDR3 length equals 12 residues. The V and J ends lost 3 bases and 0 bases respectively, with 4 bases between them. From germline, CDR1 is SQVTM and CDR2 ANQGSEA. The CDR3, as DNA: TGCAGCGTTGAGGCTAGCACAGATACGCAGTATTTT. The encoded protein is CSVEASTDTQYF.

The chain employs TRBV6-5 and TRBJ2-3; possibly TRBD2 for D (5 bases). This CDR3 contains 11 residues. V dropped 5 bases and J dropped 5 bases, with 5 bases sitting between them. Germline assignment: CDR1 MNHEY and CDR2 SVGAGI. The CDR3 protein is CASSSGDTQYF. The CDR3 region has the DNA TGTGCCAGCAGTAGCGGAGATACGCAGTATTTT.

The genes are TRBV19 and TRBJ1-5, with 7 bases that match TRBD1. J lost 2 bases, V lost 5 bases, and 12 bases had no gene match. The CDR3 consists of 17 residues. Germline V CDR1 and CDR2: LNHDA, SQIVND (reference sequence). Written as DNA, the CDR3 is TGTGCCAGTAGTCTCCGACAGGGAGGCGTTGGCAATCAGCCCCAGCATTTT. Protein: CASSLRQGGVGNQPQHF.

The CDR3 region has the DNA TGTGCCAGCAGTCCTCCGGGACAGCAAGAGACCCAGTACTTC. Protein: CASSPPGQQETQYF. The chain employs TRBV27 and TRBJ2-5; 7 bases align to TRBD1. The germline V gene encodes CDR1 MNHEY and CDR2 SMNVEV (reference sequence). CDR3 length: 14 amino acids. With 5 bases clipped from V and 2 bases from J, the junction kept 5 bases outside the gene matches.

This chain joins TRBV6-4 and TRBJ2-3, with TRBD2 matching over 13 bases. Germline V gene data show CDR1 as MRHNA and CDR2 as SNTAGT. The ends lost 6 bases at V and 1 base at J; junction bases unmatched: 4. The CDR3 length is 16 residues. CDR3 nucleotides: TGTGCCAGCAGCCCCGGGACTAGCGGGGGCACAGATACGCAGTATTTT. Amino acids: CASSPGTSGGTDTQYF.

This clone was seen only once. The chain uses TRBV11-2 and TRBJ1-5; 9 positions match TRBD1. Germline-derived CDR1 and CDR2 are SGHAT and FQNNGV. The trim removed 0 bases at V and 6 bases at J, leaving 9 bases unmatched. The CDR3 length is 17 residues. The CDR3 reads CASSLDGTGGPRQPQHF. In DNA form, the CDR3 reads TGTGCCAGCAGCTTAGATGGAACAGGGGGCCCGCGTCAGCCCCAGCATTTT. The full variable domain, rest sourced from reference TRBV11-2 and TRBJ1-5, is EAGVAQSPRYKIIEKRQSVAFWCNPISGHATLYWYQQILGQGPKLLIQFQNNGVVDDSQLPKDRFSAERLKGVDSTLKIQPAKLEDSAVYLCASSLDGTGGPRQPQHFGDGTRLSIL.

This sequence joins TRBV28 and TRBJ2-4, with TRBD2 identical over 14 bases. The CDR3 has 16 amino acids. Germline assignment: CDR1 MDHEN and CDR2 SYDVKM. V gave up 3 bases and J gave up 9 bases; unmatched junction bases: 7. The CDR3 region is CASSFGVGLAGGIQYF. DNA for the CDR3: TGTGCCAGCAGTTTTGGGGTTGGACTAGCGGGGGGCATTCAGTACTTC.

The CDR3 sequence: CASSGQENTEAFF. Here the CDR3 DNA reads TGTGCCAGCAGTGGACAGGAGAACACTGAAGCTTTCTTT. V and J are TRBV2 and TRBJ1-1, with D perhaps TRBD1 (6 bases). The CDR3 runs 13 residues. Trimming left V 4 bases short and J 1 base short, with 7 bases between. Germline values: CDR1 SNHLY, CDR2 FYNNEI.

The chain uses TRBV28 and TRBJ2-4; 7 bases are a match to TRBD1. The germline V gene has CDR1 MDHEN and CDR2 SYDVKM. The CDR3 length is 16 residues. The J segment lost 0 bases and the V segment lost 4 bases, leaving 6 bases of the junction unmatched. The chain's CDR3 is CASSYSGTEAKNIQYF. The CDR3, as DNA: TGTGCCAGCAGTTACTCCGGGACAGAAGCCAAAAACATTCAGTACTTC.

This clone was counted between two and nine times. The rearrangement joins TRBV6-5 to TRBJ2-7; D is possibly TRBD2 (7 bases). V shed 0 bases and J shed 4 bases, with 13 bases lying between them. The CDR3 is made up of 15 amino acids. Germline CDR1 reads MNHEY; CDR2 reads SVGAGI. The CDR3 DNA is TGTGCCAGCAGTTACTCAGGGGGGGGCCCTTACGAGCAGTACTTC. It yields the protein CASSYSGGGPYEQYF.

Worth noting for this clone: The junction departs from the called germline gene at one end, perhaps through a read error. Other DNA sequences in this specimen translate into the identical CDR3. The chain employs TRBV6-6 and TRBJ2-4; 10 bases line up with TRBD1. This CDR3 has 16 amino acids. Germline V CDR1 and CDR2: MNHNY, SVGAGI (reference sequence). The CDR3 sequence: CASSLTPGTGENIQYF. Here the CDR3 DNA reads TGCGCCAGCAGTCTGACCCCCGGGACAGGGGAAAACATTCAGTACTTC.

This clone came up a few times. One end of the junction is discordant with germline, which a read error may explain. The rearrangement links TRBV7-7 to TRBJ2-7, with TRBD1 identical over 10 bases. Germline-derived CDR1 and CDR2 are SSHAT and FNYEAQ (reference sequence). The length of the CDR3 is 14 residues. The CDR3 DNA sequence: TGTGCTAGCAGCCCCGGGACAGGGGAAAACGAGCAGTACTTC. This sequence encodes CASSPGTGENEQYF.

The V call is TRBV19, the J call TRBJ2-1; 7 nucleotides match TRBD1. Germline CDR1 and CDR2: LNHDA and SQIVND (reference sequence). The V gene end was trimmed by 1 base and the J gene end by 7 bases; junction bases not matched to a gene: 7. This CDR3 is 15 amino acids long. The CDR3, as DNA: TGTGCCAGTAGTATAGCCGCAGGGGGTGGAAATGAGCAGTTCTTC. As protein: CASSIAAGGGNEQFF.

The J gene is TRBJ2-1, the V gene TRBV6-5; the D gene is possibly TRBD1 (5 bases). Looked up from germline, CDR1 is MNHEY and CDR2 is SVGAGI. The V end lost 6 bases, the J end lost 5 bases, and 8 bases lay between the germline ends. The CDR3 runs 12 residues. The CDR3 spells CASSSGNNEQFF. The DNA of the CDR3 is TGTGCCAGCAGCTCAGGGAACAATGAGCAGTTCTTC.

The chain joins TRBV30 to TRBJ1-2; the match to TRBD1 covers 9 bases. Trimming took 0 bases from V and 7 from J; bases not matched to a gene: 12. The CDR3 is 16 residues long. CDR1 and CDR2 from the germline V gene are GTSNPN and SVGIG (reference sequence). CDR3 sequence reads: CAWSVSTGGVGSGYTF. Written as DNA, the CDR3 is TGTGCCTGGAGTGTTAGCACAGGGGGCGTCGGGAGTGGCTACACCTTC.

The chain has TRBV18 and TRBJ2-5, with 9 positions matching TRBD1. The germline V gene encodes CDR1 KGHSH and CDR2 LQKENI. This CDR3 comprises 14 residues. V gave up 6 bases and J gave up 3 bases; unmatched junction bases: 5. The CDR3 region is CASSPTGGEETQYF. The CDR3 DNA is TGTGCCAGCTCGCCGACAGGGGGTGAAGAGACCCAGTACTTC.

The chain uses TRBV30 and TRBJ2-1, with 13 bases aligning to TRBD2. This CDR3 has 15 amino acids. Germline assignment: CDR1 GTSNPN and CDR2 SVGIG (reference sequence). Germline trimming cut 0 bases from V and 6 bases from J; bases unmatched to any gene: 2. The CDR3 DNA is TGTGCCTGGAGTGTAACTAGCGGGAGGGTCAATGAGCAGTTCTTC. As protein: CAWSVTSGRVNEQFF.

This clone was seen once. This sequence joins TRBV14 and TRBJ2-2; 9 positions agree with TRBD1. This CDR3 is built from 18 residues. With 5 bases clipped from V and 3 bases from J, the junction kept 13 bases outside the gene matches. Germline CDR1 is SGHDN and CDR2 is FVKESK. The CDR3 reads CASSSPGQGELDTGELFF. CDR3 DNA: TGTGCCAGCAGCTCCCCGGGACAGGGTGAGCTTGACACCGGGGAGCTGTTTTTT.

This chain connects TRBV28 to TRBJ2-7; a weak D match, TRBD1 (5 bases). V lost 5 bases and J lost 4, with 9 bases in between. CDR3 length: 12 residues. The V gene's germline CDR1 is MDHEN and CDR2 SYDVKM. The CDR3 region has the DNA TGTGCCAGCAGTCTTCCAGGGTACGAGCAGTACTTC. Its translation: CASSLPGYEQYF.